This is a list of T cell receptor beta chains from one sample in a study of blood T cell repertoires in COVID-19. Sequencing used immunoSEQ multiplex PCR; TCRdb keeps in-frame clones, though not all of them. The sample lists some 31,000 clones, under 80% seen once, with almost 8% in the top ten. The specimen sequenced was peripheral blood. All receptors derive from a woman between 65 and 79 years old with active or convalescent COVID-19. CDR3s include the opening cysteine and the closing phenylalanine or tryptophan. D genes are given only for firm matches. For some rows the clone size is stated as once, few or many, or as a class when expanded; others skip it.

D gene	V gene	J gene	clone size	CDR3 DNA	CDR3 protein
.	TRBV7-8	TRBJ2-3	medium-sized	TGTGCCAGCAGCCCCCTGGCGGTAAACACAGATACGCAGTATTTT	CASSPLAVNTDTQYF
TRBD1	TRBV6-6	TRBJ1-1	.	TGTGCCAGCAGGGACAGGGGCCTGAACACTGAAGCTTTCTTT	CASRDRGLNTEAFF
TRBD1	TRBV5-4	TRBJ2-1	few	TGTGCCAGCAGCTTGAGCAGGACAGGAACGTACAATGAGCAGTTCTTC	CASSLSRTGTYNEQFF
TRBD2	TRBV7-2	TRBJ2-1	.	TGTGCCAGCAGCTTCACCGGGACTAGCGTCTACAATGAGCAGTTCTTC	CASSFTGTSVYNEQFF
TRBD2	TRBV6-2/TRBV6-3	TRBJ2-3	.	TGTGCCAGCAGCCCGGGGCGGGGGGGCCGAGATACGCAGTATTTT	CASSPGRGGRDTQYF
.	TRBV30	TRBJ2-1	.	TGTGCCTGGAACGTGGACAGTCCTTACAATGAGCAGTTCTTC	CAWNVDSPYNEQFF
TRBD2	TRBV6-2/TRBV6-3	TRBJ2-7	once	TGTGCCAGCAGTTATTTTTCTAGCGGGAGACACTACGAGCAGTACTTC	CASSYFSSGRHYEQYF
TRBD2	TRBV11-1	TRBJ2-7	.	TGTGCCAGCAGCCCCAGATCGCGGGGGGTCTACGAGCAGTACTTC	CASSPRSRGVYEQYF
.	TRBV28	TRBJ2-7	once	TGTGCCAGCAGTCATGCCTACGAGCAGTACTTC	CASSHAYEQYF
TRBD1	TRBV6-6	TRBJ1-2	.	TGTGCCAGCAGCCAAGGGCGGGGACAGAGATACTATGGCTACACCTTC	CASSQGRGQRYYGYTF
.	TRBV3-1/TRBV3-2	TRBJ2-2	few	TGTGCCAGCAGCCAAGTAGGGGGTGTCGGGGAGCTGTTTTTT	CASSQVGGVGELFF
.	TRBV7-3	TRBJ1-6	.	TGTGCCAGCAGCCCGACTCTTGGGAATTCACCCCTCCACTTT	CASSPTLGNSPLHF
TRBD1	TRBV19	TRBJ1-3	few	TGTGCCAGTTACGGGACAGGGTTATCGTCTGGAAACACCATATATTTT	CASYGTGLSSGNTIYF
.	TRBV3-1/TRBV3-2	TRBJ1-2	.	TGTGCCAGCAGCTCAGGGACTTTCTATGGCTACACCTTC	CASSSGTFYGYTF
.	TRBV5-1	TRBJ1-4	few	TGCGCCAGCAGCTTGGACAGGAGTTCTGAAAAACTGTTTTTT	CASSLDRSSEKLFF
TRBD1	TRBV10-3	TRBJ2-3	.	TGTGCCATCAGCCCTGGGACAGGGATAGATACGCAGTATTTT	CAISPGTGIDTQYF
TRBD1	TRBV7-8	TRBJ2-3	.	TGTGCCAGCAGCCTGAGGGGACAGGGAACAGATACGCAGTATTTT	CASSLRGQGTDTQYF
.	TRBV3-1/TRBV3-2	TRBJ2-7	.	TGTGCCAGCAGCCATGAAGCTCACAGGAAGAAGTACTTC	CASSHEAHRKKYF
TRBD2	TRBV9	TRBJ2-7	.	TGTGCCAGCAGCCCATTCGGGGCGGGGGTCTACGAGCAGTACTTC	CASSPFGAGVYEQYF
TRBD1	TRBV2	TRBJ1-1	.	TGTGCCAGCGGGAAAGACAGGGGATCTACTGAAGCTTTCTTT	CASGKDRGSTEAFF
TRBD1	TRBV19	TRBJ1-3	.	TGTGCCAGTAGGAGGGGACAGGGGACCTCCAACACCATATATTTT	CASRRGQGTSNTIYF
.	TRBV6-6	TRBJ1-4	.	TGTGCCAGCAGACCCTCACAGGTCCGGAATGAAAAACTGTTTTTT	CASRPSQVRNEKLFF
TRBD1	TRBV3-1/TRBV3-2	TRBJ1-2	.	TGTGCCAGCAGCCAGGCGCCCTACTTGGGACAGCGACACTATGGCTACACCTTC	CASSQAPYLGQRHYGYTF
.	TRBV7-3	TRBJ2-1	.	TGTGCCAGCAGCTTAGGGAGCGGACAGTTCTTC	CASSLGSGQFF
.	TRBV29-1	TRBJ2-7	few	TGCAGCGTGCTAGGGATAGCGGCGCCCTCCTACGAGCAGTACTTC	CSVLGIAAPSYEQYF
.	TRBV2	TRBJ2-7	.	TGTGCCAGCAGCGAATACCTAGCGATCTCCTACGAGCAGTACTTC	CASSEYLAISYEQYF
TRBD1	TRBV11-2	TRBJ2-5	.	TGTGCCAGCAGCTTGACAGGGGGCGCTTTTGGAGAGACCCAGTACTTC	CASSLTGGAFGETQYF
TRBD2	TRBV30	TRBJ2-7	.	TGTGCCTGGAGTGCCTGGAGCGGGACTAACTCCTACGAGCAGTACTTC	CAWSAWSGTNSYEQYF
TRBD1	TRBV6-6	TRBJ1-4	once	TGTGCCAGCAGTTACGGGACAGGGGGCCAGAAAAAACTGTTTTTT	CASSYGTGGQKKLFF
TRBD1	TRBV2	TRBJ2-6	.	TGTGCCAGCAATCCCGACAGGGCTGGGGCCAACGTCCTGACTTTC	CASNPDRAGANVLTF
.	TRBV2	TRBJ1-5	.	TGTGCCAGCAGACCCCTCGGGAAGCCCCAGCATTTT	CASRPLGKPQHF
.	TRBV19	TRBJ2-7	.	TGTGCCAGTAAGGAAGGAGCTAGCTCCTACGAGCAGTACTTC	CASKEGASSYEQYF
.	TRBV3-1/TRBV3-2	TRBJ1-2	.	TGTGCCAGCAGCCAAGCGGGCGGACTAAATGGCTACACCTTC	CASSQAGGLNGYTF
.	TRBV7-9	TRBJ2-1	few	TGTGCCAGCAGCGCTTCAGGGCGTGGGGTATACAATGAGCAGTTCTTC	CASSASGRGVYNEQFF
TRBD1	TRBV18	TRBJ1-2	.	TGTGCCAGCTCACCACCCATGACAGGGGCCTATGGCTACACCTTC	CASSPPMTGAYGYTF
.	TRBV9	TRBJ2-3	.	TGTACCAGCAGCGTAGACCAGGGTGTCGCAGATACGCAGTATTTT	CTSSVDQGVADTQYF
.	TRBV7-2	TRBJ1-4	.	TGTGCCAGCAGCTCCCGAATTGGGGGGGCTCATGAAAAACTGTTTTTT	CASSSRIGGAHEKLFF
.	TRBV20-1	TRBJ1-2	.	TGCAGTGCTAGTACGCAGGGCGATCTATATGGCTACACCTTC	CSASTQGDLYGYTF
.	TRBV10-3	TRBJ1-2	.	TGTGCCATCAGTGAGTCTTTCTACAGCACCTTC	CAISESFYSTF
TRBD2	TRBV7-2	TRBJ2-2	.	TGTGCCAGCAGCTCCGGACTAGAGGGCACCGGGGAGCTGTTTTTT	CASSSGLEGTGELFF
.	TRBV5-6	TRBJ2-4	medium-sized	TGTGCCAGCAGCAATCTACAGGGAAACAAAAACATTCAGTACTTC	CASSNLQGNKNIQYF
.	TRBV2	TRBJ2-1	once	TGTGCCAGCATGCTAGGTAATGAGCAGTTCTTC	CASMLGNEQFF
.	TRBV3-1/TRBV3-2	TRBJ1-1	.	TGTGCCAGCAGCCACATGAACACTGAAGCTTTCTTT	CASSHMNTEAFF
.	TRBV5-1	TRBJ2-1	once	TGCGCCAGCAGCTTGGCCCAGGGAGGAATCAATGAGCAGTTCTTC	CASSLAQGGINEQFF
.	TRBV5-4	TRBJ2-3	.	TGTGCCAGCAGCTTGGGGGCTAGCACAGATACGCAGTATTTT	CASSLGASTDTQYF
TRBD1	TRBV5-1	TRBJ1-3	.	TGCGCCAGCAGTCAACAGGGGGCGGACGGAAACACCATATATTTT	CASSQQGADGNTIYF